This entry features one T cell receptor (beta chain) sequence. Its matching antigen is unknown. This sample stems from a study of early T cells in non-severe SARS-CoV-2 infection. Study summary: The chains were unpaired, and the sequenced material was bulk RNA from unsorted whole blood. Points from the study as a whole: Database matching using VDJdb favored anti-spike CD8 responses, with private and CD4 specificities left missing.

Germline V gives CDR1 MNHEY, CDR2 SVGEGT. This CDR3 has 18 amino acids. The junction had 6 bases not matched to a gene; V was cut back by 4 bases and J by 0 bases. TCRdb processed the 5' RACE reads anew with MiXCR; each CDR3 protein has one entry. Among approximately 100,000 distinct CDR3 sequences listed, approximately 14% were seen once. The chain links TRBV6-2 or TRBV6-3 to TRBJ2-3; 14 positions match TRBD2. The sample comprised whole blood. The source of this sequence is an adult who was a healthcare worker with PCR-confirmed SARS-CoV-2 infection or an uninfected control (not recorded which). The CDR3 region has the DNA TGTGCCAGCAGTTCCCGGACTAGCGGGGGGTCTAGCACAGATACGCAGTATTTT. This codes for CASSSRTSGGSSTDTQYF.